This record concerns one TCR beta chain sequence. This entry belongs to a study of blood T cell repertoires in COVID-19. Study-level background: Acute and convalescent COVID-19 specimens originated in the United States, Italy and Spain. The analysed material was cDNA or gDNA that came from T cells, B-cell-depleted T cells, or PBMCs.

Per the study methods: Estimates of nucleated cell counts were drawn from the amplification of reference gene primers. TCRdb's table, derived via immunoSEQ multiplex PCR, lists solely in-frame clones and lacks some. V and J calls and clone size are as listed in that table; D and trimming were resolved from the DNA. This table holds around 120,000 clones, approximately 82% found once. V gave up 7 bases and J gave up 2 bases, with 18 bases separating them. Germline assignment: CDR1 MNHNY and CDR2 SVGAGI (reference sequence). The CDR3 has 16 amino acids. The sequenced sample consisted of peripheral blood. The origin of this receptor is a man older than 75 with active or convalescent COVID-19. The chain has TRBV6-6 and TRBJ1-5; D gene unclear. The CDR3 here is CASTVKEGIGNQPQHF. CDR3 bases: TGTGCCAGCACCGTCAAGGAGGGTATCGGCAATCAGCCCCAGCATTTT.